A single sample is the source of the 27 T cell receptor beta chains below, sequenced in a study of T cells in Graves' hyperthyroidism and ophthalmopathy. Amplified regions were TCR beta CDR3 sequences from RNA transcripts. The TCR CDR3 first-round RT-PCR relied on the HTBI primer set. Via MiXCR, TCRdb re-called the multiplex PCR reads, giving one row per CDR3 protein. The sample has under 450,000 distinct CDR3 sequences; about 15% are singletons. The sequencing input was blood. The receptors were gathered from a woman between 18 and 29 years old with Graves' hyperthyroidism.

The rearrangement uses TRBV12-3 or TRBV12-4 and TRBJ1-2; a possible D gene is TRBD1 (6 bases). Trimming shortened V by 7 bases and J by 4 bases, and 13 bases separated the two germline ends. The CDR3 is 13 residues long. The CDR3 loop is CASTTGRLYGYTF. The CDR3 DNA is TGTGCCAGCACCACAGGGCGGCTCTATGGCTACACCTTC.

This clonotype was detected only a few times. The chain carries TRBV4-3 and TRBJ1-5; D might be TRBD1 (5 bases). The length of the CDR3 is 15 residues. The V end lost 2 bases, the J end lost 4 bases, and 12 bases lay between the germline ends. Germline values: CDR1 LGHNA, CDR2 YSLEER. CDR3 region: CASSQTFQGNQPQHF. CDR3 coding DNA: TGCGCCAGCAGCCAAACGTTCCAGGGTAATCAGCCCCAGCATTTT.

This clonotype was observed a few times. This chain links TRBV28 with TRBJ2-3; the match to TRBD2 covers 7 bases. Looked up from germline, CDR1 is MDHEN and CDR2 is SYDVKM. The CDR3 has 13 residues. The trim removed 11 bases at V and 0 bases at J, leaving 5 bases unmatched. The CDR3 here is CACYSGSTDTQYF. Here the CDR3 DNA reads TGTGCCTGTTATAGCGGGAGCACAGATACGCAGTATTTT.

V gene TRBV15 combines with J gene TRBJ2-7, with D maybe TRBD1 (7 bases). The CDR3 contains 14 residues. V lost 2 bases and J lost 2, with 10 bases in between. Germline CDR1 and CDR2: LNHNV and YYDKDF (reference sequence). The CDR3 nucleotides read TGTGCCACCAGCAGACAGGGGGGCACCTACGAGCAGTACTTC. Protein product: CATSRQGGTYEQYF.

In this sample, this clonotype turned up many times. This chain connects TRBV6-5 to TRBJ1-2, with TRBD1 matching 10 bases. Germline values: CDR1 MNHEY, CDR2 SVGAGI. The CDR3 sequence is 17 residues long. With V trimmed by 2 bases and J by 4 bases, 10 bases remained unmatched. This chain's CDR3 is CASSYPGGQGRGYGYTF. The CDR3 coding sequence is TGTGCCAGCAGTTACCCGGGGGGACAGGGGCGGGGCTATGGCTACACCTTC.

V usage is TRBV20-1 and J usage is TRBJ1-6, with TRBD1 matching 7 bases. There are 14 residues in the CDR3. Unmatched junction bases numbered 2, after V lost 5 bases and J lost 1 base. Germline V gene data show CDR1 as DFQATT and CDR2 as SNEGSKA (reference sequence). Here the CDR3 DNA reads TGCAGTGCTGGGGGACAGTCCTATAATTCACCCCTCCACTTT. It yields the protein CSAGGQSYNSPLHF.

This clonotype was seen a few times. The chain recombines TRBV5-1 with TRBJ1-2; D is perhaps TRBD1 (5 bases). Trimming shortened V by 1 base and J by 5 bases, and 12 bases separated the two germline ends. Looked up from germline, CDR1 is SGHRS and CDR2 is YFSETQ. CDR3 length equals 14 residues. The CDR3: CASSLSGGGYGYTF. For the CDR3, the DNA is TGCGCCAGCAGCTTGTCGGGGGGAGGATATGGCTACACCTTC.

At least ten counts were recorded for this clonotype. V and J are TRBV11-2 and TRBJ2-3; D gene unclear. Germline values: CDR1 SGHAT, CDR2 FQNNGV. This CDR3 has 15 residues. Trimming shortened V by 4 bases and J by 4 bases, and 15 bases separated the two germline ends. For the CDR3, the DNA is TGTGCCAGCAGCTCCTCCGGTTCGCTCGCAGATACGCAGTATTTT. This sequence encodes CASSSSGSLADTQYF.

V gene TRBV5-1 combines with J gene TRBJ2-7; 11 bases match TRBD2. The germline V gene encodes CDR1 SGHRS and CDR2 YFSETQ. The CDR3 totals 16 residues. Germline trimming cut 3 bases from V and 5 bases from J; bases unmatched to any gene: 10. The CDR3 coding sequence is TGCGCCAGCAGCTCGCTAACTAGCGGGAGCATCCACGAGCAGTACTTC. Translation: CASSSLTSGSIHEQYF.

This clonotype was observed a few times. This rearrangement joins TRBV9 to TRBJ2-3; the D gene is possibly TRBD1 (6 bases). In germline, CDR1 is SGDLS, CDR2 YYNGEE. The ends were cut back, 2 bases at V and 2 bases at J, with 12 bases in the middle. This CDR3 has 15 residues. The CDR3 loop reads CASSVLTGLTDTQYF. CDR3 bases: TGTGCCAGCAGCGTCCTCACAGGGCTCACAGATACGCAGTATTTT.

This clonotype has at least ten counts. The CDR3 sequence: CASIHRKGYTEAFF. In nucleotides, the CDR3 is TGTGCCAGCATTCATCGTAAGGGATACACTGAAGCTTTCTTT. V gene TRBV2 combines with J gene TRBJ1-1, with D hard to call. The CDR3 has 14 residues. Germline V CDR1 and CDR2: SNHLY, FYNNEI. The V end was cut by 7 bases, the J end by 3 bases, with 15 bases between. The full variable domain, its missing parts supplied by reference TRBV2 and TRBJ1-1, is EPEVTQTPSHQVTQMGQEVILRCVPISNHLYFYWYRQILGQKVEFLVSFYNNEISEKSEIFDDQFSVERPDGSNFTLKIRSTKLEDSAMYFCASIHRKGYTEAFFGQGTRLTVV.

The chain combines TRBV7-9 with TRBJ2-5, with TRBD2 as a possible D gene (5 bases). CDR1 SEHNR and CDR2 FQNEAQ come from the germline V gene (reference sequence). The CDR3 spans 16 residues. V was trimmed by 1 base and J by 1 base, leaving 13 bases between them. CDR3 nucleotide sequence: TGTGCCAGCAGCTTAGTGACTACCCTGTCCCAAGAGACCCAGTACTTC. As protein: CASSLVTTLSQETQYF. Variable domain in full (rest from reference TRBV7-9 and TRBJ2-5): DTGVSQNPRHKITKRGQNVTFRCDPISEHNRLYWYRQTLGQGPEFLTYFQNEAQLEKSRLLSDRFSAERPKGSFSTLEIQRTEQGDSAMYLCASSLVTTLSQETQYFGPGTRLLVL.

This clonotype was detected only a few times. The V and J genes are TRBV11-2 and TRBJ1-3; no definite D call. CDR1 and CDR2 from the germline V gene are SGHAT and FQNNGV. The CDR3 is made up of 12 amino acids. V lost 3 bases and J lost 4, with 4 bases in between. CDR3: CASSLQGNTIYF. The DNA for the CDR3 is TGTGCCAGCAGCTTGCAAGGAAACACCATATATTTT.

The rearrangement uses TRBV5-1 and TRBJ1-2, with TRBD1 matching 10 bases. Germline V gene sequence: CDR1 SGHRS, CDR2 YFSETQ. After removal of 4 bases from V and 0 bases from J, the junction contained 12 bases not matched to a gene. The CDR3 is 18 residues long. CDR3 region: CASSPGGTGANSNYGYTF. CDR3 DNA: TGCGCCAGCAGCCCTGGAGGGACAGGGGCGAATTCTAACTATGGCTACACCTTC.

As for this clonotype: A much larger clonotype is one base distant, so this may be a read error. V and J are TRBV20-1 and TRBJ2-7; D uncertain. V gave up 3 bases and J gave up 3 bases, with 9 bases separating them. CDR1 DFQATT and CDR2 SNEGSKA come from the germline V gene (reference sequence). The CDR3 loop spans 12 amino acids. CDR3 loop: CSASPEVYEQYF. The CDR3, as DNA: TGCAGTGCTAGTCCTGAGGTCTACGAGCAGTACTTC.

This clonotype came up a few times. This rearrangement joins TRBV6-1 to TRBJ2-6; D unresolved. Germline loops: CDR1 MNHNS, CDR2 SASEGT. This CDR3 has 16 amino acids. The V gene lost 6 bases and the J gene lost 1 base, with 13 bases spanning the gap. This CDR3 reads CASRSKLSSGANVLTF. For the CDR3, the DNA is TGTGCCAGCAGGAGTAAACTGAGTTCTGGGGCCAACGTCCTGACTTTC.

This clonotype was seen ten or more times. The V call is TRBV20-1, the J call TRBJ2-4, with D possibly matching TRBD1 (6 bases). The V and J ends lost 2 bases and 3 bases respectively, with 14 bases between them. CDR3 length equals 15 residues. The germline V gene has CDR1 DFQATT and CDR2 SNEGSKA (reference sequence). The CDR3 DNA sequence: TGCAGTGCTAGATCGGGCACAGGGTACAAAAACATTCAGTACTTC. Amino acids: CSARSGTGYKNIQYF.

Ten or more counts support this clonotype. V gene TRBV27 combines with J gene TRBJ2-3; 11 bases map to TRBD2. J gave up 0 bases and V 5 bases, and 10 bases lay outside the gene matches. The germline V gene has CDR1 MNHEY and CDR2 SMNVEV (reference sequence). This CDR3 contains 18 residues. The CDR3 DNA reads TGTGCCAGCAGTCTCCTTCAACTAGCGGGAGAGAGCACAGATACGCAGTATTTT. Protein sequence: CASSLLQLAGESTDTQYF.

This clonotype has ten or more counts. The CDR3: CASSLTQGELFF. As DNA, the CDR3 is TGCGCCAGCAGCTTGACGCAGGGGGAGCTGTTTTTT. This chain connects TRBV5-1 to TRBJ2-2; D uncertain. Germline loops: CDR1 SGHRS, CDR2 YFSETQ. This CDR3 spans 12 amino acids. Trimming cost V 1 base and J 8 bases, with 6 bases left between them.

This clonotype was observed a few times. The CDR3 nucleotides are TGCAGTGCTAGGGCCTTCGACAGGGCGGGTTACGAGCAGTACTTC. Translation gives CSARAFDRAGYEQYF. This chain uses TRBV20-1 with TRBJ2-7; 7 nucleotides match TRBD1. The germline CDR1 and CDR2 sequences are DFQATT and SNEGSKA (reference sequence). The junction had 12 bases not matched to a gene; V was cut back by 3 bases and J by 4 bases. The CDR3 length is 15 residues.

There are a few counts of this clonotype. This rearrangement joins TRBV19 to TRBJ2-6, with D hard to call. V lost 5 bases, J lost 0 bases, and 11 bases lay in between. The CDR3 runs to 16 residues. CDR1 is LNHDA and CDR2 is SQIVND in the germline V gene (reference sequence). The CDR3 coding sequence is TGTGCCAGTAGTTCCCGGACGGGCTCTGGGGCCAACGTCCTGACTTTC. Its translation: CASSSRTGSGANVLTF.

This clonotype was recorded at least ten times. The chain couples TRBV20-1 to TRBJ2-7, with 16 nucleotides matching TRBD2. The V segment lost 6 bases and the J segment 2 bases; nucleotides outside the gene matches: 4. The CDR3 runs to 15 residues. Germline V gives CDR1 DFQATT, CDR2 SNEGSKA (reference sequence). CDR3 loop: CSAGTSGRAAYEQYF. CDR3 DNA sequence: TGCAGTGCCGGGACTAGCGGGAGGGCCGCCTACGAGCAGTACTTC.

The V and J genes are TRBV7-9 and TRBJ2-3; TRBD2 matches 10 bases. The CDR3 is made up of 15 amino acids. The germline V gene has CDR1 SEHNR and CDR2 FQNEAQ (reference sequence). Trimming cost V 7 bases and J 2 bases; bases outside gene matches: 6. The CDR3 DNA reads TGTGCCAGCACGCGGACTAGCGGATCCACAGATACGCAGTATTTT. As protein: CASTRTSGSTDTQYF.

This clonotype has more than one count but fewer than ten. The CDR3 coding sequence is TGCAGTGCTAGCTTCGGACTAGCGGGAGTAGATACGCAGTATTTT. As protein: CSASFGLAGVDTQYF. The gene calls are TRBV20-1 and TRBJ2-3, with TRBD2 matching 13 bases. Germline V gives CDR1 DFQATT, CDR2 SNEGSKA (reference sequence). The CDR3 runs 15 residues. J gave up 5 bases and V 3 bases, and 5 bases lay outside the gene matches.

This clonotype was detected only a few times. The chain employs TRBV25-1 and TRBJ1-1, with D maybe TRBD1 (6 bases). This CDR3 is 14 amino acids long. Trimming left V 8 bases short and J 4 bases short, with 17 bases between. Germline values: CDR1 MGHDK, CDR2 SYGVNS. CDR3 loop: CASSWGPGGTEAFF. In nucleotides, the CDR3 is TGTGCCAGCTCTTGGGGGCCGGGGGGCACTGAAGCTTTCTTT.

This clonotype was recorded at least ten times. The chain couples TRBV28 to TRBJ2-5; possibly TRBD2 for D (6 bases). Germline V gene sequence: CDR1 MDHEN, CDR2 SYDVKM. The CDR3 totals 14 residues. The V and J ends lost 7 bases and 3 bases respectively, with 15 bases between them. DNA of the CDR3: TGTGCCAGCATCGGGACTCCTGGAAAAGAGACCCAGTACTTC. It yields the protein CASIGTPGKETQYF.

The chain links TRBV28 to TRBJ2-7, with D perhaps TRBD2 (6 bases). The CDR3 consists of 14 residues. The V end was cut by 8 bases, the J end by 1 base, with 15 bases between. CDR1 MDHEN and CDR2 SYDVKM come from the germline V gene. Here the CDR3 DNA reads TGTGCCAGCTCAATTCGGCGGGATTCCTACGAGCAGTACTTC. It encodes CASSIRRDSYEQYF.